The 29 T cell receptor beta chains given below trace back to one sample, sequenced in a study of blood T cell repertoires in COVID-19. The protocol was immunoSEQ multiplex PCR, while the TCRdb copy is restricted to in-frame clones and leaves out a portion. The profile covers almost 300,000 clones, with around 86% appearing a single time and 1% to 1.5% taken by the ten largest. The sequencing input was peripheral blood. Source of these receptors: a man between 65 and 85 years old with acute or convalescent COVID-19.

The CDR3 spells CASTTQGANYGYTF. The CDR3 DNA is TGTGCCAGTACCACACAGGGGGCCAACTATGGCTACACCTTC. The chain links TRBV19 to TRBJ1-2, with 9 bases aligning to TRBD1. Germline V gene lookup returns CDR1 LNHDA and CDR2 SQIVND (reference sequence). V shed 7 bases and J 2 bases; nucleotides not matched to a gene: 5. The CDR3 is 14 amino acids.

This clone was recorded only once. The chain is built from TRBV3-1 (or the pseudogene TRBV3-2) and TRBJ2-3; weak D call: TRBD2 (7 bases). CDR3 length equals 14 residues. V was trimmed by 4 bases and J by 6 bases, leaving 14 bases between them. Per the germline V gene, CDR1 is LGHDT and CDR2 is YNNKEL (reference sequence). The CDR3 sequence: CASSPRGAGDTQYF. In nucleotides, the CDR3 is TGTGCCAGCAGCCCCCGGGGGGCGGGGGATACGCAGTATTTT.

J is TRBJ1-1 and V is TRBV28, with D unclear. Germline values: CDR1 MDHEN, CDR2 SYDVKM. V gave up 4 bases and J gave up 11 bases, with 14 bases separating them. This CDR3 has 12 amino acids. In DNA, the CDR3 is TGTGCCAGCAGTTACCTTCGAGGGTCGGCTTTCTTT. It encodes CASSYLRGSAFF.

The chain is built from TRBV5-6 and TRBJ2-4, with D perhaps TRBD1 (5 bases). The length of the CDR3 is 18 residues. CDR1 and CDR2 (germline): SGHDT, YYEEEE. V dropped 3 bases and J dropped 6 bases, with 25 bases sitting between them. As DNA, the CDR3 is TGTGCCAGCAGCTGGACATTTGGCCCGCACACCTCTGGAAACATTCAGTACTTC. Encoded protein: CASSWTFGPHTSGNIQYF.

V usage is TRBV20-1 and J usage is TRBJ1-1; maybe TRBD1 (5 bases). This CDR3 comprises 12 residues. Germline V gives CDR1 DFQATT, CDR2 SNEGSKA (reference sequence). The germline V and J ends were trimmed by 3 bases and 8 bases, with 13 bases remaining between them. The CDR3 spells CSASRGAGEAFF. CDR3 DNA: TGCAGTGCTAGTCGCGGGGCTGGAGAAGCTTTCTTT.

The J gene is TRBJ1-2, the V gene TRBV7-2; D might be TRBD1 (6 bases). This CDR3 has 16 amino acids. Germline V CDR1 and CDR2: SGHTA, FQGNSA. Between the trimmed V and J ends, which lost 3 bases and 1 base, there was a span of 15 bases. In DNA form, the CDR3 reads TGTGCCAGCAGCTTCCTCCCAGGGGCCTATAACTATGGCTACACCTTC. Translation: CASSFLPGAYNYGYTF.

V gene TRBV19 combines with J gene TRBJ1-1; 8 bases align to TRBD1. The V segment lost 10 bases and the J segment 3 bases; nucleotides outside the gene matches: 7. From germline, CDR1 is LNHDA and CDR2 SQIVND (reference sequence). CDR3 size: 13 residues. CDR3 sequence (DNA): TGTGCCACCCGGGACAGGTGGTACACTGAAGCTTTCTTT. Protein sequence: CATRDRWYTEAFF.

The rearrangement joins TRBV18 to TRBJ2-7, with D unclear. From germline, CDR1 is KGHSH and CDR2 LQKENI. This CDR3 is built from 16 residues. Trimming removed 1 base at V and 3 bases at J, with 16 bases between. DNA for the CDR3: TGTGCCAGCTCACCACAATCAGACGGGTTCAGCTACGAGCAGTACTTC. Protein product: CASSPQSDGFSYEQYF.

The V and J genes are TRBV28 and TRBJ2-1, with 7 bases that match TRBD2. This CDR3 region has 17 residues. Germline CDR1 and CDR2: MDHEN and SYDVKM. Losses at the gene ends were 6 bases for V and 0 bases for J; bases not matched to a gene: 11. The CDR3: CASRSPTSRSSYNEQFF. CDR3 nucleotide sequence: TGTGCCAGCAGGTCGCCGACTAGCAGGAGCTCCTACAATGAGCAGTTCTTC.

In this sample, this clone turned up once. This sequence joins TRBV9 and TRBJ1-4, with 7 positions matching TRBD1. V shed 4 bases and J 1 base; nucleotides not matched to a gene: 4. The germline CDR1 and CDR2 sequences are SGDLS and YYNGEE. This CDR3 has 15 amino acids. This CDR3 is CASSPRQGTNEKLFF. The CDR3 DNA reads TGTGCCAGCAGCCCGCGACAGGGAACTAATGAAAAACTGTTTTTT.

The chain couples TRBV5-5 to TRBJ2-1; D gene ambiguous. CDR3 size: 15 residues. V lost 0 bases and J lost 0, with 7 bases in between. Per the germline V gene, CDR1 is SGHKS and CDR2 is YYEKEE (reference sequence). Written as DNA, the CDR3 is TGTGCCAGCAGCTTGGAAGCGTTCTCCTACAATGAGCAGTTCTTC. Translated: CASSLEAFSYNEQFF.

The V gene is TRBV7-2, the J gene TRBJ1-2; D possibly corresponds to TRBD1 (6 bases). This CDR3 spans 14 amino acids. V was trimmed by 5 bases and J by 8 bases, leaving 18 bases between them. CDR1 SGHTA and CDR2 FQGNSA come from the germline V gene. CDR3 loop: CASSLAGEGGGYTF. Written as DNA, the CDR3 is TGTGCCAGCAGCCTGGCAGGGGAGGGCGGCGGCTACACCTTC.

This clone was observed a single time. The chain employs TRBV18 and TRBJ2-3; D call uncertain. V shed 6 bases and J shed 6 bases, with 10 bases lying between them. The germline CDR1 and CDR2 sequences are KGHSH and LQKENI. This CDR3 contains 12 residues. CDR3 protein: CASSSIDDTQYF. CDR3 bases: TGTGCCAGCTCTTCTATCGATGATACGCAGTATTTT.

This rearrangement joins TRBV2 to TRBJ1-5; 7 positions agree with TRBD1. V lost 6 bases, J lost 5 bases, and 7 bases stayed unmatched. The CDR3 length is 14 residues. Germline CDR1 and CDR2: SNHLY and FYNNEI. The CDR3 DNA reads as TGTGCCAGCAGAGAACGGGACAGCTATCAGCCCCAGCATTTT. Protein product: CASRERDSYQPQHF.

The rearrangement joins TRBV6-6 to TRBJ2-7; 7 nucleotides align to TRBD1. After removal of 2 bases from V and 3 bases from J, the junction contained 7 bases not matched to a gene. Germline CDR1 is MNHNY and CDR2 is SVGAGI (reference sequence). The CDR3 length is 15 residues. CDR3 in amino acids: CASSYPRDRFYEQYF. Here the CDR3 DNA reads TGTGCCAGCAGTTACCCCCGGGACAGATTCTACGAGCAGTACTTC.

V usage is TRBV11-2 and J usage is TRBJ1-2, with 7 bases lining up with TRBD1. The CDR3 totals 14 residues. Germline V CDR1 and CDR2: SGHAT, FQNNGV. J gave up 4 bases and V 2 bases, and 4 bases lay outside the gene matches. The CDR3 DNA follows: TGTGCCAGCAGCTTAACACAGGGGAGCTATGGCTACACCTTC. It yields the protein CASSLTQGSYGYTF.

The CDR3 spells CASSQDAGRETQYF. In DNA form, the CDR3 reads TGTGCCAGCAGCCAAGATGCGGGGAGGGAGACCCAGTACTTC. This chain links TRBV3-1 (or the pseudogene TRBV3-2) with TRBJ2-5; D is perhaps TRBD2 (6 bases). The CDR3 consists of 14 residues. Deletions cut 0 bases from V and 5 bases from J, with 10 bases between. Germline V gene sequence: CDR1 LGHDT, CDR2 YNNKEL (reference sequence).

The count of this clone is one. The V and J genes are TRBV6-6 and TRBJ2-1, with a possible D match to TRBD1 (5 bases). Germline V gives CDR1 MNHNY, CDR2 SVGAGI (reference sequence). Trimming left V 10 bases short and J 10 bases short, with 20 bases between. The length of the CDR3 is 13 residues. The CDR3 spells CATSRTPDSEQFF. In DNA, the CDR3 is TGTGCCACCAGCCGAACCCCCGACAGCGAGCAGTTCTTC.

This chain uses TRBV4-2 with TRBJ2-3; the D gene is possibly TRBD1 (5 bases). The CDR3 length is 12 residues. Trimming stripped 2 bases from V and 5 bases from J, with 5 bases between. CDR1 and CDR2 from the germline V gene are LGHNA and YNFKEQ. CDR3 residues: CASSQQGDTQYF. CDR3 in DNA: TGTGCCAGCAGCCAACAGGGAGATACGCAGTATTTT.

The chain carries TRBV20-1 and TRBJ2-3; D unclear. Trimming removed 3 bases at V and 4 bases at J, with 14 bases between. Germline V gene lookup returns CDR1 DFQATT and CDR2 SNEGSKA (reference sequence). The CDR3 runs 14 residues. This CDR3 reads CSASRVRLSDTQYF. Here the CDR3 DNA reads TGCAGTGCTAGTCGGGTCCGTCTTTCAGATACGCAGTATTTT.

The CDR3 is CASSLVRRGQLSNQPQHF. CDR3 DNA: TGTGCCAGCAGTTTAGTTCGCAGGGGGCAACTTAGCAATCAGCCCCAGCATTTT. The chain uses TRBV28 and TRBJ1-5, with 8 bases identical to TRBD1. Germline-derived CDR1 and CDR2 are MDHEN and SYDVKM. V shed 2 bases and J 0 bases; nucleotides not matched to a gene: 9. CDR3 size: 18 residues. The variable domain in full, completed from reference TRBV28 and TRBJ1-5, reads DVKVTQSSRYLVKRTGEKVFLECVQDMDHENMFWYRQDPGLGLRLIYFSYDVKMKEKGDIPEGYSVSREKKERFSLILESASTNQTSMYLCASSLVRRGQLSNQPQHFGDGTRLSIL.

V is TRBV3-1 (or the pseudogene TRBV3-2) and J is TRBJ1-3, with a tentative D call TRBD1 (6 bases). V shed 0 bases and J shed 0 bases, with 9 bases lying between them. The CDR3 runs 16 residues. Germline V CDR1 and CDR2: LGHDT, YNNKEL (reference sequence). CDR3 nucleotide sequence: TGTGCCAGCAGCCAAGAGGGACACGGCTCTGGAAACACCATATATTTT. Translated, it gives CASSQEGHGSGNTIYF.

The CDR3 reads CASSVGSGNTIYF. DNA of the CDR3: TGTGCCAGCAGCGTAGGTAGTGGAAACACCATATATTTT. The rearrangement joins TRBV9 to TRBJ1-3; D is undetermined. The germline gives CDR1 SGDLS, CDR2 YYNGEE. The CDR3 consists of 13 residues. The V gene lost 0 bases and the J gene lost 3 bases, with 4 bases spanning the gap.

J is TRBJ2-7 and V is TRBV4-3, with 9 nucleotides matching TRBD1. With V trimmed by 0 bases and J by 3 bases, 12 bases remained unmatched. CDR1 is LGHNA, CDR2 YSLEER, per germline. CDR3 length equals 18 residues. This chain's CDR3 is CASSQDIHRQGGGYEQYF. CDR3 DNA sequence: TGCGCCAGCAGCCAAGATATTCACCGACAGGGGGGGGGCTACGAGCAGTACTTC.

The chain couples TRBV18 to TRBJ2-1; D remains ambiguous. Deletions cut 0 bases from V and 7 bases from J, with 7 bases between. In germline, CDR1 is KGHSH, CDR2 LQKENI. The CDR3 is made up of 13 amino acids. The CDR3 DNA sequence: TGTGCCAGCTCACCACCCCGTCCTAATGAGCAGTTCTTC. Protein product: CASSPPRPNEQFF.

The chain recombines TRBV4-1 with TRBJ1-2; possibly TRBD1 for D (6 bases). The germline gives CDR1 MGHRA, CDR2 YSYEKL. The CDR3 has 14 residues. V shed 3 bases and J shed 4 bases, with 12 bases lying between them. In DNA, the CDR3 is TGCGCCAGCAGCCACGCGACAGGAGGCTATGGCTACACCTTC. Translating gives CASSHATGGYGYTF.

The V call is TRBV11-2, the J call TRBJ1-1; 8 bases fit TRBD1. The CDR3 loop spans 15 amino acids. CDR1 and CDR2 from the germline V gene are SGHAT and FQNNGV. After removal of 1 base from V and 0 bases from J, the junction contained 1 base not matched to a gene. Here the CDR3 reads CASSLGTGLNTEAFF. The CDR3 DNA follows: TGTGCCAGCAGCTTAGGGACAGGGCTGAACACTGAAGCTTTCTTT.

The genes are TRBV6-2 or TRBV6-3 and TRBJ2-1; no firm D call. This CDR3 comprises 15 residues. Trimming removed 2 bases at V and 3 bases at J, with 11 bases between. Germline-derived CDR1 and CDR2 are MNHEY and SVGEGT. In nucleotides, the CDR3 is TGTGCCAGCAGTTACGCGGATTCTTTCTACAATGAGCAGTTCTTC. As protein: CASSYADSFYNEQFF.

This clone occurred a few times. The chain joins TRBV7-9 to TRBJ2-5; 10 bases line up with TRBD2. The CDR3 runs 16 residues. Per the germline V gene, CDR1 is SEHNR and CDR2 is FQNEAQ (reference sequence). Trimming took 6 bases from V and 5 from J; bases not matched to a gene: 12. This chain's CDR3 is CASRERGGPLVETQYF. CDR3 coding DNA: TGTGCCAGCAGGGAGCGGGGGGGCCCACTGGTGGAGACCCAGTACTTC.